The 3 T cell receptor beta chains below all came from one sample that was sequenced in a study of Tregs in tolerant kidney transplant recipients. Mixed chimerism was transient after nonmyeloablative marrow transplants from related graft donors. Sequenced by immunoSEQ multiplex PCR; TCRdb stores in-frame clones only, minus some. This sample contains under 35,000 clones. Material: CD4+ T cells from blood (PBMCs), obtained 24 months after the transplant. All receptors come from a human patient who received a combined kidney and bone marrow transplant. Some T cells may originate from the graft donor.

Note on this clone: The read ends 3 residues before the CDR3 terminus; that terminus is restored from the germline J gene. The chain couples TRBV28 to TRBJ1-4; weak D call: TRBD1 (6 bases). CDR3 size: 13 residues. Germline assignment: CDR1 MDHEN and CDR2 SYDVKM. V was trimmed by 6 bases and J by 8 bases, leaving 13 bases between them. CDR3 DNA, as far as it was read: TGTGCCAGCAGCCTCGGGGGGGGCGAAAAA. It encodes CASSLGGGEK. The CDR3 as a whole reads CASSLGGGEKLFF.

Remarks on this clone: The read gets to within 3 residues of the CDR3 end, and the germline J gene fills in the rest. The J gene is TRBJ2-2, the V gene TRBV20-1; possibly TRBD1 for D (5 bases). Per germline, CDR1 DFQATT and CDR2 SNEGSKA (reference sequence). V was trimmed by 2 bases and J by 1 base, leaving 8 bases between them. The CDR3 is made up of 14 amino acids. The CDR3 sequence is CSARPGKNTGELFF. The CDR3 DNA, read in part, is TGCAGTGCTAGACCAGGGAAGAACACCGGGGAG.

Concerning this clone itself: The CDR3 is cut off 3 residues early in the read; its end comes from the germline J gene. The rearrangement links TRBV18 to TRBJ2-1; D possibly corresponds to TRBD2 (7 bases). Germline V gives CDR1 KGHSH, CDR2 LQKENI. This CDR3 spans 16 amino acids. The germline V and J ends were trimmed by 1 base and 2 bases, with 12 bases remaining between them. The sequenced CDR3 bases are TGTGCCAGCTCACCACGGGGGGGGCTACCCTACAATGAG. Protein: CASSPRGGLPYNE. The CDR3 as a whole reads CASSPRGGLPYNEQFF.